The source of this T cell receptor beta chain is a study of cytomegalovirus exposure and HLA in healthy donors. Study results and caveats: Across donors, most TCRs were seen rarely, yet some public ones were widespread. An apparent linkage of common viral pathogens to several of the most significant clusters emerged in a later analysis. Within an earlier analysis, most TCR beta V segments proved productive either about 90% or about 30% of the time.

Primers included in the PCR were 60 Vbeta and 13 Jbeta primers. The method was immunoSEQ multiplex PCR; TCRdb's version includes in-frame clones alone and lacks a portion of them. The sample includes roughly 150,000 clones, about three quarters seen only once; the top ten take 1.6%. This CDR3 region has 16 residues. V shed 6 bases and J 4 bases; nucleotides not matched to a gene: 4. Germline V gene sequence: CDR1 SEHNR, CDR2 FQNEAQ (reference sequence). With respect to this clone: What it binds is not known.

The receptor was derived from a woman younger than 45 in good health and CMV-seronegative. The sequenced sample consisted of PBMCs. V is TRBV7-9 and J is TRBJ2-3; TRBD2 matches at 16 bases. In DNA, the CDR3 is TGTGCCAGCAGTTCAGGGACTAGCGGGAGGGCAGATACGCAGTATTTT. Encoded protein: CASSSGTSGRADTQYF.